This record concerns one TCR beta chain sequence. The antigen is undetermined. Researchers prepared the TRB cDNA libraries using 5' RACE with UMI labels. TCRdb re-called the 5' RACE reads; one entry per CDR3 protein, DNA not given. This repertoire includes about 60,000 distinct CDR3 sequences. The CDR3 totals 13 residues. CDR1 and CDR2 (germline): DFQATT, SNEGSKA (reference sequence). This sample is drawn from a study of CXCR3-negative and CXCR3-positive naive CD8 T cells. General study findings and limits: Cryopreservation partially lowered CXCR3 expression, so most assays used fresh PBMCs. Diversity was high in both naive subsets and much lower in memory cells. When CXCR3-positive naive cells were set against CXCR3-negative naive cells, the former had more hydrophobic TRB CDR3s.

The chain links TRBV20-1 to TRBJ1-2. Material: naive CXCR3+ CD8+ T cells from blood. Subset indicated: CD45RO-CCR7+CD27+CD95- naive CD8+ T cells expressing CXCR3 (TNR3+). The clonotype was recovered from a human donor in good health. Some clones in this sample may be carry-over from other donors' samples. CDR3 in amino acids: CSASLGEAYGYTF.